The following is a T cell receptor beta chain sequence with its context. Its antigen is not known. The data are from a study of T cell repertoires in cytomegalovirus infection. Study details: Through public TCR beta signatures, both CMV infection and matching HLA type were indicated.

Study-level findings and limits: What dominated the ex vivo response were HLA-C-restricted CMV-specific TCR beta clonotypes. The cumulative frequency of public TCR beta families distinguished individuals who carried CMV together with the relevant HLA.

CDR1 and CDR2 (germline): SNHLY, FYNNEI. The CDR3 contains 15 residues. V gave up 7 bases and J gave up 0 bases, with 15 bases separating them. TCRdb independently ran MiXCR on the reads; one entry per CDR3 protein. The data contain about 600,000 distinct CDR3 sequences, 24% of them singletons. Specimen: CD8+ T cells from PBMCs. The V and J genes are TRBV2 and TRBJ1-2; the D gene is possibly TRBD1 (5 bases). This receptor was obtained from a human donor in good health (CMV status not recorded). Some clones in this sample may be carry-over from other donors' samples. The CDR3 reads CASNPGGGTNYGYTF. The DNA for the CDR3 is TGTGCCAGCAACCCGGGCGGGGGGACTAACTATGGCTACACCTTC.